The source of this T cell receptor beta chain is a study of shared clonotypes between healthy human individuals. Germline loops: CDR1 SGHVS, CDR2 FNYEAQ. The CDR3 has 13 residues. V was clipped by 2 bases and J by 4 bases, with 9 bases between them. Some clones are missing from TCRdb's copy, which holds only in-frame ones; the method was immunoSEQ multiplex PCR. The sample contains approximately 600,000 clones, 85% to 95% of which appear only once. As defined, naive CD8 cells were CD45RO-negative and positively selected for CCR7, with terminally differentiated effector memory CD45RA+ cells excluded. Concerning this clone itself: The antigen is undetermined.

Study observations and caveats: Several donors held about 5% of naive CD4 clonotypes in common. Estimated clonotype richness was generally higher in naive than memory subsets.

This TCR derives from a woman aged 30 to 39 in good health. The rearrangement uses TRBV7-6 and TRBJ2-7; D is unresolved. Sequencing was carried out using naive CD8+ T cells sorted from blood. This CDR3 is CASSLFDGYEQYF. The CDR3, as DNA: TGTGCCAGCAGCTTATTTGACGGATACGAGCAGTACTTC.